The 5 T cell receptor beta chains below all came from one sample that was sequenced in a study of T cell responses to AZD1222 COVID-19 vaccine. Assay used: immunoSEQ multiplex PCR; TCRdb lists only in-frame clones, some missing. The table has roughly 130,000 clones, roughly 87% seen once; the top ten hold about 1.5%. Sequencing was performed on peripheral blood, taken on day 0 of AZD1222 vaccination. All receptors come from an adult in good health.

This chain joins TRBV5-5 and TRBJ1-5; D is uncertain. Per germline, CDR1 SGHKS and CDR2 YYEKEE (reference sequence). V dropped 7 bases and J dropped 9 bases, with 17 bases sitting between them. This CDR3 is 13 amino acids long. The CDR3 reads CASRPDLQGPQHF. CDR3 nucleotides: TGTGCCAGCCGCCCGGACTTACAAGGGCCCCAGCATTTT.

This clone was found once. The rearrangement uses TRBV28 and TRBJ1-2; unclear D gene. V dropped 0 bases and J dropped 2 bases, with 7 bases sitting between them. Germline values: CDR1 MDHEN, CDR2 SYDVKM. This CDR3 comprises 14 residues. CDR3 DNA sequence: TGTGCCAGCAGTTTATGGGGTCCAAACTATGGCTACACCTTC. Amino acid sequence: CASSLWGPNYGYTF.

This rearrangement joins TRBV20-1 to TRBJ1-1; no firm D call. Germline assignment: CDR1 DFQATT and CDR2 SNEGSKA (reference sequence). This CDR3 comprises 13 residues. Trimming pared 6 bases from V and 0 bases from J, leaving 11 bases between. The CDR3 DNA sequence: TGCAGTGCGAGTCGCGAAATGAACACTGAAGCTTTCTTT. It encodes CSASREMNTEAFF.

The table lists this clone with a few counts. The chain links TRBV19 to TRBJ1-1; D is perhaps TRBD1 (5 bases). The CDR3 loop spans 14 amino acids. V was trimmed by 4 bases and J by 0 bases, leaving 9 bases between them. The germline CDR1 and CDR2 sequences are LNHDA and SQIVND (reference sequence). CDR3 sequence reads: CASSTPGLNTEAFF. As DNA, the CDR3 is TGTGCCAGTAGTACTCCAGGGCTGAACACTGAAGCTTTCTTT.

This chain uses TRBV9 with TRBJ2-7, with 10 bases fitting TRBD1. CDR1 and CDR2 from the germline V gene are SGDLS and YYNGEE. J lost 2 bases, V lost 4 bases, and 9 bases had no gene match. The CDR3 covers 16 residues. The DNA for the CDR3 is TGTGCCAGCAGCCTAGGTGGAGGGACAGGGGCCTACGAGCAGTACTTC. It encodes CASSLGGGTGAYEQYF.